This T cell receptor beta chain was sequenced during a study of T cells after yellow fever vaccination. TCRdb reprocessed the 5' RACE reads via MiXCR and lists one record per CDR3 protein. Of about 320,000 distinct CDR3 sequences in the sample, about 10% were seen once. Germline trimming cut 1 base from V and 8 bases from J; bases unmatched to any gene: 5. The CDR3 runs to 14 residues. Germline V CDR1 and CDR2: SGHAT, FQNNGV. Sequenced here: CD4+ T cells sorted from PBMCs, sampled 45 days after the yellow fever booster vaccination. This chain joins TRBV11-2 and TRBJ1-1, with 9 positions matching TRBD1. The source of this sequence is a man aged 18-30 years who received the YFV17D yellow fever vaccine. CDR3 nucleotide sequence: TGTGCCAGCAGCTTAGCGGGAGGACAGGGGGAAGCTTTCTTT. It codes for CASSLAGGQGEAFF.